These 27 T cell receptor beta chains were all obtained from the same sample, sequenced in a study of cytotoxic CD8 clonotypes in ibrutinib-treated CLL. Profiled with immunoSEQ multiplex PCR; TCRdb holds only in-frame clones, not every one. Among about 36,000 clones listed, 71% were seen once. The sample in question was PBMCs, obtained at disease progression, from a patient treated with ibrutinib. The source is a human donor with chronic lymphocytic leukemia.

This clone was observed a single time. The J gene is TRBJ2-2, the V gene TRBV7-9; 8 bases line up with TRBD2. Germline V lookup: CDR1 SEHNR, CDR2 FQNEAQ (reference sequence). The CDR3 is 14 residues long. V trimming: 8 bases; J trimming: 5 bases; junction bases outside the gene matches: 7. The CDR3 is CASHRGGETGELFF. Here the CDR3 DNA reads TGTGCCAGCCATCGGGGGGGCGAGACCGGGGAGCTGTTTTTT.

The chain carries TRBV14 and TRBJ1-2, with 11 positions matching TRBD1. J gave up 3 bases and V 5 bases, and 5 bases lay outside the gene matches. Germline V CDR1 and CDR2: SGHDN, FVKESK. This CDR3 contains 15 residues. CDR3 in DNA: TGTGCCAGCAGCGGCAGGACAGGGGGCTACTATGGCTACACCTTC. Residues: CASSGRTGGYYGYTF.

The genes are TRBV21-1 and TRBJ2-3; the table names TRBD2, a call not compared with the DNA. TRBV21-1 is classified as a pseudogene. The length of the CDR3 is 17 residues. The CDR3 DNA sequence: TGTGCTGAACCGCTAGCGGGGGGCCAACCAAACACAGATACGCAGTATTTT. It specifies CAEPLAGGQPNTDTQYF.

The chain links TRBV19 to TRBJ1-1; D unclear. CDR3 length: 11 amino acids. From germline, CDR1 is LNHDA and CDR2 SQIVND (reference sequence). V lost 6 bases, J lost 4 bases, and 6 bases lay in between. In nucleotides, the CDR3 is TGTGCCAGTAGCAAGGGCACTGAAGCTTTCTTT. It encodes CASSKGTEAFF.

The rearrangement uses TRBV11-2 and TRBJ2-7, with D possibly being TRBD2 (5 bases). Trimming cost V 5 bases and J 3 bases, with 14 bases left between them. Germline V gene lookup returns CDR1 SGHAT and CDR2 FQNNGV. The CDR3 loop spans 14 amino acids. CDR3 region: CASSPVGVGYEQYF. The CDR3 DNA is TGTGCCAGCAGCCCGGTCGGGGTGGGCTACGAGCAGTACTTC. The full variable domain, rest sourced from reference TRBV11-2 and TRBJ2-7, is EAGVAQSPRYKIIEKRQSVAFWCNPISGHATLYWYQQILGQGPKLLIQFQNNGVVDDSQLPKDRFSAERLKGVDSTLKIQPAKLEDSAVYLCASSPVGVGYEQYFGPGTRLTVT.

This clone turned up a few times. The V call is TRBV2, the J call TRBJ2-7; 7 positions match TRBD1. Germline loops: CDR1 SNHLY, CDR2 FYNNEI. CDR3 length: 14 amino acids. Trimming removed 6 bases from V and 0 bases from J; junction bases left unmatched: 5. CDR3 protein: CASSPGQSSYEQYF. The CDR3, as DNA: TGTGCCAGCAGCCCGGGACAGAGCTCCTACGAGCAGTACTTC.

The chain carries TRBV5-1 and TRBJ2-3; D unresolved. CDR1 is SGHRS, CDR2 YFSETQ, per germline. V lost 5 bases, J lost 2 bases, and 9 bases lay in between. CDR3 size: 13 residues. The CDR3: CASSIPNTDTQYF. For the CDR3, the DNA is TGCGCCAGCAGTATCCCTAACACAGATACGCAGTATTTT.

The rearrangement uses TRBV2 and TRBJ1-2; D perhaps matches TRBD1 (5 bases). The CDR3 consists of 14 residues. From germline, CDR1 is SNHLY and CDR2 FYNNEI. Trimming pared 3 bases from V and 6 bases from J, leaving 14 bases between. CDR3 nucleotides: TGTGCCAGCAGTGAGGGCCGAGGGGCCCATGGCTACACCTTC. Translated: CASSEGRGAHGYTF.

The CDR3 sequence is CASSSGQGLNQPQHF. In DNA form, the CDR3 reads TGTGCCAGCAGCTCCGGACAGGGGTTGAATCAGCCCCAGCATTTT. The genes are TRBV7-8 and TRBJ1-5, with 9 bases lining up with TRBD1. V gave up 4 bases and J gave up 4 bases; unmatched junction bases: 5. The CDR3 covers 15 residues. The germline V gene has CDR1 SGHVS and CDR2 FQNEAQ.

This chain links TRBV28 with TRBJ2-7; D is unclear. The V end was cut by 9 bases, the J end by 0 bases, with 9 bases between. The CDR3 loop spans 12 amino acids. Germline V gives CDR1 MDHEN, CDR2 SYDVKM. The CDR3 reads CASRVSSYEQYF. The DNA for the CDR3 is TGTGCCAGTCGTGTCAGCTCCTACGAGCAGTACTTC. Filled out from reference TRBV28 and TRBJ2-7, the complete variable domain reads DVKVTQSSRYLVKRTGEKVFLECVQDMDHENMFWYRQDPGLGLRLIYFSYDVKMKEKGDIPEGYSVSREKKERFSLILESASTNQTSMYLCASRVSSYEQYFGPGTRLTVT.

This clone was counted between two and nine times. In DNA, the CDR3 is TGTGCCAGCAGCTTAGCCCTGCGGGGGGGCGGTGAGACCCAGTACTTC. Its protein is CASSLALRGGGETQYF. The rearrangement links TRBV7-9 to TRBJ2-5; 9 nucleotides match TRBD2. The CDR3 has 16 residues. V shed 0 bases, J shed 5 bases, and the junction held 7 bases outside the gene matches. Germline V gene lookup returns CDR1 SEHNR and CDR2 FQNEAQ (reference sequence).

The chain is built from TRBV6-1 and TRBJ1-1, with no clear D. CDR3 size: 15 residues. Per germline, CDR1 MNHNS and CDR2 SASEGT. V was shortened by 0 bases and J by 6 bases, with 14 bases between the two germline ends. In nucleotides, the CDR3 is TGTGCCAGCAGTGAAGCTTTCTCTTCGGGAGCTGAAGCTTTCTTT. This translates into CASSEAFSSGAEAFF.

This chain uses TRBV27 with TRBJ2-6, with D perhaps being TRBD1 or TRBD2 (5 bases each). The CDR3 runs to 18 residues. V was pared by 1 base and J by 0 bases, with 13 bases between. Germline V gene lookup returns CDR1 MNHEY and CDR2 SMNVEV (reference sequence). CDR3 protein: CASSLLRGPSSGANVLTF. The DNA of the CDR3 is TGTGCCAGCAGTTTATTGAGGGGACCTAGCTCTGGGGCCAACGTCCTGACTTTC.

CDR3: CASYRDTGTEAFF. In DNA, the CDR3 is TGTGCCAGTTATAGGGACACTGGCACTGAAGCTTTCTTT. The V and J genes are TRBV28 and TRBJ1-1; D is perhaps TRBD1 (6 bases). Per germline, CDR1 MDHEN and CDR2 SYDVKM. This CDR3 has 13 residues. Between the trimmed V and J ends, which lost 9 bases and 4 bases, there was a span of 15 bases.

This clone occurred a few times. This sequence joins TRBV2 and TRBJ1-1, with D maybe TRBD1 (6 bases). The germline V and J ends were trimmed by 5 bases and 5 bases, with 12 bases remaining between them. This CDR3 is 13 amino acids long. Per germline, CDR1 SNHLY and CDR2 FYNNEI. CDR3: CASSIRQETEAFF. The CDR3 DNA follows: TGTGCCAGCAGTATCCGACAGGAGACTGAAGCTTTCTTT.

The CDR3 reads CASSLWGQGLAEDTQYF. The CDR3, as DNA: TGCGCCAGCAGCTTGTGGGGCCAAGGACTAGCGGAAGATACGCAGTATTTT. This rearrangement joins TRBV5-1 to TRBJ2-3; 10 nucleotides match TRBD2. This CDR3 has 17 residues. The germline V gene encodes CDR1 SGHRS and CDR2 YFSETQ. J lost 5 bases, V lost 1 base, and 10 bases had no gene match.

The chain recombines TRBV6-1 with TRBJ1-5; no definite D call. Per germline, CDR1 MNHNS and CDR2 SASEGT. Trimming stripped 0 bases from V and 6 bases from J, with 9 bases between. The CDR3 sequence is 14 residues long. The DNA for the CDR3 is TGTGCCAGCAGTGAAGCAAGTATCGGTCAGCCCCAGCATTTT. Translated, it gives CASSEASIGQPQHF.

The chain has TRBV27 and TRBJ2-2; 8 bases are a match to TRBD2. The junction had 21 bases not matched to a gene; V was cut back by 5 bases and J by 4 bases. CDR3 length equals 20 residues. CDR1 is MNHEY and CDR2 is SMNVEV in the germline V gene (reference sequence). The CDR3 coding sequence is TGTGCCAGCAGTCCCTATCGAGACCGGGGGGGGCCGTCGGGCACCGGGGAGCTGTTTTTT. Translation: CASSPYRDRGGPSGTGELFF.

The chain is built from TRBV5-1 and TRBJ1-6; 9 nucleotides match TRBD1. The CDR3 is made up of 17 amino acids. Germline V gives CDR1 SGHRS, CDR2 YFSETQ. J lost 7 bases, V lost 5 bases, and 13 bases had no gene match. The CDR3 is CASRTAPGQGGNSPLHF. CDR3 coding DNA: TGCGCCAGCAGGACAGCCCCGGGACAGGGAGGCAATTCACCCCTCCACTTT.

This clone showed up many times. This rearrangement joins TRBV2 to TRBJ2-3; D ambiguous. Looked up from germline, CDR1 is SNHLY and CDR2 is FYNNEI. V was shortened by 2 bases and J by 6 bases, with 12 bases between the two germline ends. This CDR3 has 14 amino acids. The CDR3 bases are TGTGCCAGCAGTGAATTCACCCAGAGGGATACGCAGTATTTT. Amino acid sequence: CASSEFTQRDTQYF.

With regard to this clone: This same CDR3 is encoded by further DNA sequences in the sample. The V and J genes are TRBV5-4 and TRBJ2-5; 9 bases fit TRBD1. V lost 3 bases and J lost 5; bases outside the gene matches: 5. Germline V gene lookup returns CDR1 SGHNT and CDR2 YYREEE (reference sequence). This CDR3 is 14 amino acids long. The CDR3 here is CASSSPGQGETQYF. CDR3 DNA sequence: TGTGCCAGCAGCTCTCCGGGACAGGGCGAGACCCAGTACTTC.

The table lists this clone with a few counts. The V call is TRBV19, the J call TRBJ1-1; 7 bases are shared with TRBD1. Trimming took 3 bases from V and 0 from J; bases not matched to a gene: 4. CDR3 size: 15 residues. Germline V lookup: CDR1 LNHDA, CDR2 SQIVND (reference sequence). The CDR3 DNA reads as TGTGCCAGTAGTATTGGGGACAGCTTGAACACTGAAGCTTTCTTT. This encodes CASSIGDSLNTEAFF. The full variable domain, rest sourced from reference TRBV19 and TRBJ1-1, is DGGITQSPKYLFRKEGQNVTLSCEQNLNHDAMYWYRQDPGQGLRLIYYSQIVNDFQKGDIAEGYSVSREKKESFPLTVTSAQKNPTAFYLCASSIGDSLNTEAFFGQGTRLTVV.

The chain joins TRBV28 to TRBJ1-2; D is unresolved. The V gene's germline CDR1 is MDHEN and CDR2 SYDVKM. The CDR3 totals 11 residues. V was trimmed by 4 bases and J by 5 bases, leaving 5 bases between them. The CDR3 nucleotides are TGTGCCAGCAGTTCGGGATATGGCTACACCTTC. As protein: CASSSGYGYTF.

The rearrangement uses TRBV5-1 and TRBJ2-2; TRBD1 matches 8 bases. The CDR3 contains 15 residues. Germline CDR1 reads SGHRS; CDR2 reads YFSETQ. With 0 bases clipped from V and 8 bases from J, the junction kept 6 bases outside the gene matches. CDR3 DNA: TGCGCCAGCAGCTTGGCGGACAGGGAATATGGGGAGCTGTTTTTT. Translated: CASSLADREYGELFF. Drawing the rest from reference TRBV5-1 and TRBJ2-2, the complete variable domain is KAGVTQTPRYLIKTRGQQVTLSCSPISGHRSVSWYQQTPGQGLQFLFEYFSETQRNKGNFPGRFSGRQFSNSRSEMNVSTLELGDSALYLCASSLADREYGELFFGEGSRLTVL.

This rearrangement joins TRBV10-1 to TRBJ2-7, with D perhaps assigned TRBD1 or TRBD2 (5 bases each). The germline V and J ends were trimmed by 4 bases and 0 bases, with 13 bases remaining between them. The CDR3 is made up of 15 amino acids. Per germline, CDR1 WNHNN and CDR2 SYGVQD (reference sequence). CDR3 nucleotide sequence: TGCGCCAGCAGTGGGGGACCGGGGAGCTCCTACGAGCAGTACTTC. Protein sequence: CASSGGPGSSYEQYF.

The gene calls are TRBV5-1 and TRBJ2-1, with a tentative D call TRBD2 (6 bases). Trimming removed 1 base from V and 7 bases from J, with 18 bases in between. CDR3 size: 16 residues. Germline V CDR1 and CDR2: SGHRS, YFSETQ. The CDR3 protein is CASSLTAGGVENEQFF. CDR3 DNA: TGCGCCAGCAGCTTGACCGCCGGCGGGGTAGAGAATGAGCAGTTCTTC.

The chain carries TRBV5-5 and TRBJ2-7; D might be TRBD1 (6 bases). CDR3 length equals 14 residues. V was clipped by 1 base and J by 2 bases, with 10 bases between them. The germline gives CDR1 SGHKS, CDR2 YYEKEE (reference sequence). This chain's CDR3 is CASSLSGQTYEQYF. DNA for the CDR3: TGTGCCAGCAGCTTGAGTGGACAGACCTACGAGCAGTACTTC.